This T cell receptor (beta chain) emerged from a study of T cell changes during pregnancy in multiple sclerosis. TCRdb's copy holds only in-frame clones and misses some; the assay was immunoSEQ multiplex PCR. The repertoire includes about 68,000 clones, about nine tenths of them detected once, and roughly 1.5% sits in the top ten. Germline CDR1 and CDR2: MRHNA and SNTAGT. The CDR3 covers 14 residues. The J segment lost 4 bases and the V segment lost 4 bases, leaving 4 bases of the junction unmatched. V gene TRBV6-4 combines with J gene TRBJ2-3; TRBD2 aligns across 8 bases. The sequenced sample was peripheral blood, obtained in the third trimester of pregnancy. This TCR was recovered from a female donor with multiple sclerosis, enrolled in a pregnancy study. This CDR3 reads CASSATSGPDTQYF. The CDR3 nucleotides are TGTGCCAGCAGTGCCACTAGCGGACCAGATACGCAGTATTTT.